This TCR beta chain was recovered during a study of glioma-infiltrating T cells. Trimming cost V 5 bases and J 1 base, with 14 bases left between them. The CDR3 is made up of 15 amino acids. Germline-derived CDR1 and CDR2 are LNHDA and SQIVND (reference sequence). Amplification of TCR alpha and beta CDR3 regions from RNA used iRepertoire nested multiplex PCR. TCRdb re-derived calls from the multiplex PCR reads in MiXCR, one entry per CDR3 protein. The sample has approximately 90,000 distinct CDR3 sequences, about 23% seen once. This clonotype was recorded a few times. This TCR came from a human donor with low-grade glioma or glioblastoma, undergoing nonglioma brain surgery, or in good health (not recorded which). Material: glioma tissue, nonneoplastic brain tissue, or PBMCs (not recorded which). The gene calls are TRBV19 and TRBJ1-1, with unresolved D. CDR3 region: CASSLPPRPNTEAFF. The CDR3 bases are TGTGCCAGTAGTCTGCCGCCCAGGCCGAACACTGAAGCTTTCTTT.